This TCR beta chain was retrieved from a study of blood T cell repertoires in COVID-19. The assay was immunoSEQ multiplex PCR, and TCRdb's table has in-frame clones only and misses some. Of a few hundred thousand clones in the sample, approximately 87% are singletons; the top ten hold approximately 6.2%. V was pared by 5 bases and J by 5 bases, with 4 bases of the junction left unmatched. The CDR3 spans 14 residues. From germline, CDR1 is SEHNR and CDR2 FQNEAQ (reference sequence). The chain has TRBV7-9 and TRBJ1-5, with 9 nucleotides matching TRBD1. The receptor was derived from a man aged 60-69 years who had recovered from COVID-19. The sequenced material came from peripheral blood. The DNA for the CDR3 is TGTGCCAGCAGCCAGGACAGGGGCGATCAGCCCCAGCATTTT. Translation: CASSQDRGDQPQHF.